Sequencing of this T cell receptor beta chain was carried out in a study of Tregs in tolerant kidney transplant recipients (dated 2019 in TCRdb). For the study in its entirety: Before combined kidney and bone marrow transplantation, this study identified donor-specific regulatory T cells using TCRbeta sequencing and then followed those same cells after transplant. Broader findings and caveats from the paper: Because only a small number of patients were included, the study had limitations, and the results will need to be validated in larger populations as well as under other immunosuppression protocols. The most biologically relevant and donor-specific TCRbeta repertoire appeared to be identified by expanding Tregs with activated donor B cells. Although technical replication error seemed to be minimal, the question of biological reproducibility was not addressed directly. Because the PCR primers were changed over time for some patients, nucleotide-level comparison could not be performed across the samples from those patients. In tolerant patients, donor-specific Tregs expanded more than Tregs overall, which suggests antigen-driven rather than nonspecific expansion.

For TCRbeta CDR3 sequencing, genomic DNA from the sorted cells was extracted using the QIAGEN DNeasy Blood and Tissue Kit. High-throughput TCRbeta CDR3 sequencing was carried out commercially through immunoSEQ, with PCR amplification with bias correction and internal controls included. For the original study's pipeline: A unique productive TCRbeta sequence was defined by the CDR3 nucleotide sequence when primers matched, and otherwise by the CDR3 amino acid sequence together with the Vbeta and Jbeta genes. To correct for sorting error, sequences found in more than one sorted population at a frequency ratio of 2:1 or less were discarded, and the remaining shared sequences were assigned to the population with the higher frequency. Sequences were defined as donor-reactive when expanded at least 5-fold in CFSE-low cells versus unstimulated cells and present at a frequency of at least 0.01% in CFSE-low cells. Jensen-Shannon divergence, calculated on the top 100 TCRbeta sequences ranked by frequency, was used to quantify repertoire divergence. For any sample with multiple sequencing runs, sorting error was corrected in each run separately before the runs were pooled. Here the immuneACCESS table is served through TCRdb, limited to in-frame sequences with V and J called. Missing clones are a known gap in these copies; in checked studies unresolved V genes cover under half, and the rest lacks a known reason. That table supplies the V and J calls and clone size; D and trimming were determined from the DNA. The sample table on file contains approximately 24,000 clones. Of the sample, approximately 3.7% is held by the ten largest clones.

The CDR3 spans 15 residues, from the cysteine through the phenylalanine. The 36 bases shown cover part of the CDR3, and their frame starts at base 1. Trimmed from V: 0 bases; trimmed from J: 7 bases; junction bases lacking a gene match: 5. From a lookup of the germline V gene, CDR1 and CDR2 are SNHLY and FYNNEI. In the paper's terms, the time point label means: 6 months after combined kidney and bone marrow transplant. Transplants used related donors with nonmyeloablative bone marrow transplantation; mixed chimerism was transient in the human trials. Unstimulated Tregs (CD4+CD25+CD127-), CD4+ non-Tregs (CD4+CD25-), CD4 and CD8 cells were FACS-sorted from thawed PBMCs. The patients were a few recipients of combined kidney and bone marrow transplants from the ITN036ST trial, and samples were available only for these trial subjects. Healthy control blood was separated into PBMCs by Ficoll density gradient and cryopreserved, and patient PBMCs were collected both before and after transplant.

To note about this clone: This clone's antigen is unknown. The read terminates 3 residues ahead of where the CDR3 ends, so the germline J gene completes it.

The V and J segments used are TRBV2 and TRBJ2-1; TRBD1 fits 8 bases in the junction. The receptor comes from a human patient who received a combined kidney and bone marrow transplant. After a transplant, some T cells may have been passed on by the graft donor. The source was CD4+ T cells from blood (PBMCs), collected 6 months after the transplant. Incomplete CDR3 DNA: TGTGCCAGCAGTGAAGCGGCAGGGGGCATAAATGAG. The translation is CASSEAAGGINE. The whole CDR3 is CASSEAAGGINEQFF.